This entry lists 18 T cell receptor beta chains sequenced from one sample in a study of OX40 agonist ivuxolimab in advanced cancers. Profiled with immunoSEQ multiplex PCR; TCRdb holds only in-frame clones, not every one. There are approximately 35,000 clones in the sample; under 80% occur only once, and roughly 11% lies in the top ten. The material sequenced was CD4+ or CD8+ T cells sorted from blood, taken in a trial of the OX40 agonist ivuxolimab. These TCRs come from an adult with an advanced solid tumor such as melanoma, head and neck, liver or kidney cancer.

This clone has more than one count but fewer than ten. This sequence joins TRBV14 and TRBJ1-1, with 7 bases identical to TRBD1. CDR3 length: 14 amino acids. Looked up from germline, CDR1 is SGHDN and CDR2 is FVKESK. V was clipped by 4 bases and J by 5 bases; unmatched bases: 7. The DNA of the CDR3 is TGTGCCAGCAGCCTACAGGGGCCGAAGACTGAAGCTTTCTTT. It codes for CASSLQGPKTEAFF.

This chain connects TRBV7-6 to TRBJ2-1; 10 bases are shared with TRBD2. J lost 8 bases, V lost 3 bases, and 7 bases had no gene match. The CDR3 has 15 amino acids. The germline V gene encodes CDR1 SGHVS and CDR2 FNYEAQ. CDR3 nucleotides: TGTGCCAGCAGCTTGAGCGGGGGGGCCGTCCATGAGCAGTTCTTC. Amino acid sequence: CASSLSGGAVHEQFF.

This clone showed up just a few times. The chain is built from TRBV30 and TRBJ2-2; 10 bases are shared with TRBD1. The CDR3 length is 15 residues. Germline V gene lookup returns CDR1 GTSNPN and CDR2 SVGIG (reference sequence). V shed 8 bases and J 7 bases; nucleotides not matched to a gene: 13. The CDR3 DNA sequence: TGTGCCCGGCCAGCGGGGACAGGGGCAATCGGGGAGCTGTTTTTT. It yields the protein CARPAGTGAIGELFF.

The chain couples TRBV21-1 to TRBJ2-2; no check of the table's D call, TRBD1, against the DNA was made. TRBV21-1 is assigned pseudogene status. The CDR3 is 16 amino acids. CDR3 sequence reads: CASSNPRGQKAGELFF. The CDR3 DNA reads as TGTGCCAGCAGCAACCCCCGGGGACAGAAGGCCGGGGAGCTGTTTTTT.

The chain carries TRBV7-9 and TRBJ1-1, with D possibly matching TRBD1 (5 bases). The V end lost 3 bases, the J end lost 1 base, and 12 bases lay between the germline ends. The CDR3 has 15 residues. CDR1 SEHNR and CDR2 FQNEAQ come from the germline V gene (reference sequence). CDR3 DNA: TGTGCCAGCAGCTTTTTCGGGGCCAGGAACACTGAAGCTTTCTTT. The encoded protein is CASSFFGARNTEAFF.

This chain connects TRBV9 to TRBJ2-7, with D hard to call. Trimming cost V 4 bases and J 2 bases, with 13 bases left between them. Germline V gives CDR1 SGDLS, CDR2 YYNGEE. The CDR3 extends over 14 amino acids. CDR3 DNA: TGTGCCAGCAGCCCCAGGCTATTAACCTACGAGCAGTACTTC. Residues: CASSPRLLTYEQYF.

This chain uses TRBV10-1 with TRBJ1-3; D is possibly TRBD1 (6 bases). The V and J ends lost 5 bases and 0 bases respectively, with 8 bases between them. Germline CDR1 and CDR2: WNHNN and SYGVQD (reference sequence). The CDR3 runs to 14 residues. CDR3 in amino acids: CASSRDISGNTIYF. CDR3 bases: TGCGCCAGCAGTCGGGACATCTCTGGAAACACCATATATTTT.

This chain links TRBV30 with TRBJ1-5; D is uncertain. Germline V CDR1 and CDR2: GTSNPN, SVGIG (reference sequence). This CDR3 has 15 residues. The V and J ends lost 3 bases and 2 bases respectively, with 14 bases between them. In DNA form, the CDR3 reads TGTGCCTGGAGCTCCCGGATTTTGGGCAATCAGCCCCAGCATTTT. Amino acids: CAWSSRILGNQPQHF.

This clone was seen only a few times. The chain links TRBV4-1 to TRBJ1-4, with a possible D match to TRBD1 (6 bases). This CDR3 contains 17 residues. From germline, CDR1 is MGHRA and CDR2 YSYEKL. Trimming pared 1 base from V and 10 bases from J, leaving 22 bases between. CDR3 in amino acids: CASSQAQGGFELGKLFF. CDR3 coding DNA: TGCGCCAGCAGCCAAGCTCAAGGGGGATTTGAGTTGGGAAAACTGTTTTTT.

V gene TRBV4-1 combines with J gene TRBJ1-2; TRBD1 matches 7 bases. Germline V gene sequence: CDR1 MGHRA, CDR2 YSYEKL. J gave up 7 bases and V 4 bases, and 12 bases lay outside the gene matches. The CDR3 extends over 15 amino acids. The CDR3 bases are TGCGCCAGCAGCCGGTGGACAGGAGAAATGGGTGGCTACACCTTC. Its protein product is CASSRWTGEMGGYTF.

V usage is TRBV29-1 and J usage is TRBJ1-1; D unclear. The CDR3 has 11 residues. V lost 4 bases and J 4 bases, leaving 7 bases between the germline ends. CDR1 is SQVTM and CDR2 is ANQGSEA in the germline V gene. CDR3 loop: CSVGSSTEAFF. For the CDR3, the DNA is TGCAGCGTTGGTTCTTCCACTGAAGCTTTCTTT.

This clone has just a few counts. The V and J genes are TRBV27 and TRBJ2-2; the D is unclear. The CDR3 is 14 amino acids. Looked up from germline, CDR1 is MNHEY and CDR2 is SMNVEV (reference sequence). Trimming left V 0 bases short and J 1 base short, with 3 bases between. The CDR3 spells CASSLSMNTGELFF. The CDR3 DNA follows: TGTGCCAGCAGTTTATCGATGAACACCGGGGAGCTGTTTTTT.

This clone was seen only a few times. The chain uses TRBV10-2 and TRBJ1-3; D unclear. Germline V CDR1 and CDR2: WSHSY, SAAADI. The CDR3 extends over 15 amino acids. The ends were cut back, 3 bases at V and 0 bases at J, with 9 bases in the middle. The CDR3: CASSDKSSSGNTIYF. The CDR3 DNA is TGCGCCAGCAGTGATAAATCCAGCTCTGGAAACACCATATATTTT.

CDR3 in amino acids: CASNTGTGASGELFF. The CDR3 DNA is TGTGCCAGCAATACCGGGACAGGGGCCTCCGGGGAGCTGTTTTTT. The rearrangement joins TRBV6-1 to TRBJ2-2; 10 bases agree with TRBD1. With 7 bases clipped from V and 6 bases from J, the junction kept 8 bases outside the gene matches. The CDR3 is made up of 15 amino acids. Germline lookup yields CDR1 MNHNS and CDR2 SASEGT.

The V and J genes are TRBV15 and TRBJ1-4; perhaps TRBD1 as D (6 bases). Germline V gene lookup returns CDR1 LNHNV and CDR2 YYDKDF (reference sequence). The CDR3 extends over 14 amino acids. Trimming pared 9 bases from V and 3 bases from J, leaving 14 bases between. Written as DNA, the CDR3 is TGTGCCACGGGGGCCGGGGTGGCTAATGAAAAACTGTTTTTT. Residues: CATGAGVANEKLFF.

V and J are TRBV7-9 and TRBJ1-1; 8 bases are a match to TRBD1. With 5 bases clipped from V and 11 bases from J, the junction kept 13 bases outside the gene matches. There are 14 residues in the CDR3. Germline values: CDR1 SEHNR, CDR2 FQNEAQ (reference sequence). The CDR3 sequence: CASSGRAGGLGAFF. CDR3 DNA sequence: TGTGCCAGCAGCGGCAGAGCAGGGGGCTTGGGGGCTTTCTTT.

Only one count was recorded for this clone. The chain links TRBV11-2 to TRBJ1-1, with 9 bases fitting TRBD1. J was trimmed by 6 bases and V by 4 bases; bases with no gene match: 9. CDR3 length: 15 amino acids. Germline CDR1 is SGHAT and CDR2 is FQNNGV. CDR3 coding DNA: TGTGCCAGCAGCTCGGCCGGACAGGGGAGGGCTGAAGCTTTCTTT. This encodes CASSSAGQGRAEAFF.

V usage is TRBV5-5 and J usage is TRBJ2-7, with TRBD1 matching 9 bases. V shed 6 bases and J 3 bases; nucleotides not matched to a gene: 10. The CDR3 consists of 15 residues. Germline-derived CDR1 and CDR2 are SGHKS and YYEKEE (reference sequence). The CDR3, as DNA: TGTGCCAGCATGCAGCGGACAGGGGAAATCTACGAGCAGTACTTC. This gives the protein CASMQRTGEIYEQYF.